Following are 17 T cell receptor beta chains from one sample sequenced in a study of beta chain features in type 1 diabetes. Every bit of the isolated RNA underwent reverse transcription, so sequencing read expressed TCRB transcripts. Profiled with immunoSEQ multiplex PCR; TCRdb holds only in-frame clones, not every one. The table lists about 22,000 clones, about 57% of them singletons. Study-level findings and limits: Among all four CD4+ subsets, Type 1 diabetes patients had TCRB CDR3s that were moderately but significantly shorter.

For these TCRs, the target antigens are not known. Sequenced: stem cell memory CD4+ T cells from blood. The receptors here all came from a man between 18 and 35 years old with type 1 diabetes.

V is TRBV28 and J is TRBJ2-1; 8 bases are shared with TRBD2. The CDR3 has 13 residues. Germline assignment: CDR1 MDHEN and CDR2 SYDVKM. The V gene end was trimmed by 4 bases and the J gene end by 13 bases; junction bases not matched to a gene: 9. The CDR3 DNA reads TGTGCCAGCAGTTACGGGACTAGTGTTTTTCAGTTCTTC. It codes for CASSYGTSVFQFF.

This clone was observed a few times. V usage is TRBV7-9 and J usage is TRBJ1-4, with a possible D match to TRBD1 (5 bases). V was cut by 7 bases and J by 5 bases, with 8 bases left in between. There are 12 residues in the CDR3. From germline, CDR1 is SEHNR and CDR2 FQNEAQ (reference sequence). DNA for the CDR3: TGTGCCAGCAATCCAGGGAATGAAAAACTGTTTTTT. Translation: CASNPGNEKLFF.

This clone was counted only a few times. The chain uses TRBV4-1 and TRBJ2-3, with a weak D call TRBD1 (5 bases). Germline values: CDR1 MGHRA, CDR2 YSYEKL. This CDR3 is 15 amino acids long. Trimming cost V 0 bases and J 4 bases, with 11 bases left between them. The CDR3 DNA is TGCGCCAGCAGCCAAGATCTTCCAGGGCCAGATACGCAGTATTTT. Translation: CASSQDLPGPDTQYF.

V usage is TRBV9 and J usage is TRBJ2-3; 7 nucleotides agree with TRBD2. J lost 1 base, V lost 0 bases, and 5 bases had no gene match. The length of the CDR3 is 16 residues. Germline V gene sequence: CDR1 SGDLS, CDR2 YYNGEE. CDR3 residues: CASSVASSGRTDTQYF. CDR3 in DNA: TGTGCCAGCAGCGTAGCATCTAGCGGCCGCACAGATACGCAGTATTTT.

The chain couples TRBV28 to TRBJ2-3; 9 positions match TRBD2. The germline CDR1 and CDR2 sequences are MDHEN and SYDVKM. The CDR3 is made up of 18 amino acids. The J segment lost 4 bases and the V segment lost 8 bases, leaving 19 bases of the junction unmatched. This CDR3 is CASPSRSGRPARPDTQYF. In DNA, the CDR3 is TGTGCCAGCCCCTCGAGAAGCGGGAGGCCCGCCCGTCCAGATACGCAGTATTTT.

V is TRBV5-4 and J is TRBJ1-5; TRBD1 agrees at 7 bases. The CDR3 is 13 residues long. Germline CDR1 is SGHNT and CDR2 is YYREEE (reference sequence). The V segment lost 2 bases and the J segment 8 bases; nucleotides outside the gene matches: 4. CDR3 amino acids: CASSLQGSKPQHF. The CDR3 coding sequence is TGTGCCAGCAGCTTACAGGGGAGTAAGCCCCAGCATTTT.

This chain connects TRBV30 to TRBJ2-7, with 7 bases lining up with TRBD2. The CDR3 sequence is 12 residues long. After removal of 6 bases from V and 7 bases from J, the junction contained 9 bases not matched to a gene. Per the germline V gene, CDR1 is GTSNPN and CDR2 is SVGIG (reference sequence). The CDR3 bases are TGTGCCTGCCACGTTGGGGGGGTGGAGCAGTACTTC. Translating gives CACHVGGVEQYF.

The genes are TRBV10-3 and TRBJ2-2; D gene uncertain. Trimming left V 3 bases short and J 10 bases short, with 15 bases between. Germline V lookup: CDR1 ENHRY, CDR2 SYGVKD. This CDR3 contains 14 residues. The CDR3 DNA reads TGTGCCATCAGTGACCTCGACGGGTCCCAGGAGCTGTTTTTT. It translates to CAISDLDGSQELFF.

This clone was seen a handful of times. The chain links TRBV5-1 to TRBJ2-1; 9 nucleotides align to TRBD2. V dropped 2 bases and J dropped 8; count of bases not matched to a gene: 11. CDR3 length: 16 amino acids. CDR1 is SGHRS, CDR2 YFSETQ, per germline. The CDR3 sequence: CASSLGLSGRIYEQFF. Written as DNA, the CDR3 is TGCGCCAGCAGCTTAGGGCTAAGCGGGAGGATTTATGAGCAGTTCTTC.

V and J are TRBV30 and TRBJ1-3, with D maybe TRBD1 (5 bases). V shed 4 bases and J shed 1 base, with 20 bases lying between them. Germline V gene lookup returns CDR1 GTSNPN and CDR2 SVGIG (reference sequence). The CDR3 has 17 residues. CDR3 sequence (DNA): TGTGCCTGGATTTCATTTCTTGACAGACCTTCTGGAAACACCATATATTTT. This encodes CAWISFLDRPSGNTIYF.

The V gene is TRBV28, the J gene TRBJ1-2; D possibly corresponds to TRBD1 (5 bases). V lost 7 bases and J lost 7, with 16 bases in between. CDR1 and CDR2 from the germline V gene are MDHEN and SYDVKM. The CDR3 is 13 residues long. CDR3 residues: CASTPRRGRGYTF. CDR3 coding DNA: TGTGCCAGCACCCCGCGGAGGGGTCGTGGCTACACCTTC.

J is TRBJ2-2 and V is TRBV30; D perhaps matches TRBD2 (6 bases). V gave up 0 bases and J gave up 7 bases, with 9 bases separating them. Germline V gene data show CDR1 as GTSNPN and CDR2 as SVGIG (reference sequence). This CDR3 contains 13 residues. CDR3 in DNA: TGTGCCTGGAGTGTGATAGCGGACGGGGAGCTGTTTTTT. The encoded protein is CAWSVIADGELFF.

V usage is TRBV30 and J usage is TRBJ2-1; 10 bases are shared with TRBD2. Per the germline V gene, CDR1 is GTSNPN and CDR2 is SVGIG (reference sequence). The J segment lost 10 bases and the V segment lost 1 base, leaving 16 bases of the junction unmatched. The CDR3 covers 17 residues. CDR3 DNA: TGTGCCTGGAGTGGTATACGGACTAGCGGACCTGACGGGGAGCAGTTCTTC. It is translated as CAWSGIRTSGPDGEQFF. The full variable domain, in which reference TRBV30 and TRBJ2-1 provide the parts outside the CDR3, is SQTIHQWPATLVQPVGSPLSLECTVEGTSNPNLYWYRQAAGRGLQLLFYSVGIGQISSEVPQNLSASRPQDRQFILSSKKLLLSDSGFYLCAWSGIRTSGPDGEQFFGPGTRLTVL.

The rearrangement links TRBV6-1 to TRBJ1-1; TRBD1 matches 8 bases. The J segment lost 6 bases and the V segment lost 9 bases, leaving 6 bases of the junction unmatched. Germline CDR1 and CDR2: MNHNS and SASEGT. The length of the CDR3 is 12 residues. The chain's CDR3 is CASNRGSAEAFF. CDR3 coding DNA: TGTGCCAGTAACAGGGGGAGTGCTGAAGCTTTCTTT.

This clone has just a few counts. Other DNA sequences within the sample encode an identical CDR3. This sequence joins TRBV7-2 and TRBJ1-4; D possibly corresponds to TRBD1 (5 bases). Trimming removed 2 bases from V and 8 bases from J, with 6 bases in between. This CDR3 has 12 amino acids. Germline V gene data show CDR1 as SGHTA and CDR2 as FQGNSA. CDR3 nucleotides: TGTGCCAGCAGCTTACAGGGAGAAAAACTGTTTTTT. Translated, it gives CASSLQGEKLFF.

This clone has more than one count but fewer than ten. V and J are TRBV6-6 and TRBJ2-5, with 8 bases fitting TRBD1. The DNA end favors TRBJ2-7, so the J call may be wrong. The CDR3 consists of 13 residues. Germline V gene sequence: CDR1 MNHNY, CDR2 SVGAGI (reference sequence). DNA for the CDR3: TGTGCCAGCAGCCGGGACAGGCCCTACGAGCAGTACTTC. Protein product: CASSRDRPYEQYF.

The rearrangement links TRBV5-1 to TRBJ2-1, with 8 nucleotides matching TRBD2. This CDR3 contains 16 residues. Looked up from germline, CDR1 is SGHRS and CDR2 is YFSETQ. V trimming: 4 bases; J trimming: 9 bases; junction bases outside the gene matches: 15. Written as DNA, the CDR3 is TGCGCCAGCAGCGGCGGTCGGGGACTAGTTAGTAGTGAGCAGTTCTTC. Protein: CASSGGRGLVSSEQFF.